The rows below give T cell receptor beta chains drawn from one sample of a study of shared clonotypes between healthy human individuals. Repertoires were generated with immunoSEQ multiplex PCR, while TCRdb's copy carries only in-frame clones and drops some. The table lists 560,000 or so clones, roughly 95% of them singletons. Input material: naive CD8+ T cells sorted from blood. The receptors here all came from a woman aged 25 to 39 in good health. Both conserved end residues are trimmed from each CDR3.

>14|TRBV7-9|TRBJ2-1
ASSYKAAEYYNEQF
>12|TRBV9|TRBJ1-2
ASSGAVDYFGYT
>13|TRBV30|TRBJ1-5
AWSVQGANNQPQH
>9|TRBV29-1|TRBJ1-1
SDLHGNSAF
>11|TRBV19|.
ASSLGPSYEQY
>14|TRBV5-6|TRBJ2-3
ASSLTNPSSTDTQY
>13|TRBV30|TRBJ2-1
ACPRRRSSYNEQF
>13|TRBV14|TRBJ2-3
ASSQDHGRTDTQY
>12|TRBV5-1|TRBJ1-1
ASTPGRRNTEAF
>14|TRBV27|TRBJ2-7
ASSLRAGQGIYEQY
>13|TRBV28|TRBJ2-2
ASSYLQENTGELF
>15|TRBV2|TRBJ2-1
ASSELGGGRSYNEQF
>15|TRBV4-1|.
ASSQGPPGDRPYEQY
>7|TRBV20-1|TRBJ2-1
SAVKGQF
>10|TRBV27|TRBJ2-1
ASSFREGEQF
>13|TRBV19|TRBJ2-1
ASSIDGIGYNEQF
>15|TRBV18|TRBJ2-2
ASSPLQGSPYTGELF
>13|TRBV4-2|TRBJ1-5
ASSQDRLGNQPQH
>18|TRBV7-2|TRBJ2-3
ASSLAGLAGEEWDTDTQY
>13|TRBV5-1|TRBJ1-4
ASSLGRGPDEKLF
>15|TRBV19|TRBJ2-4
ASSVTKTGAGKNIQY
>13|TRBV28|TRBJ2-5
ASSTGTSAGETQY
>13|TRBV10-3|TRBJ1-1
AISDETGEGTEAF